The 28 T cell receptor beta chains in this list originate from one sample, sequenced in a study of shared clonotypes between healthy human individuals. Sequencing used immunoSEQ multiplex PCR; TCRdb keeps in-frame clones, though not all of them. The sample has approximately 980,000 clones; more than 75% are singletons. Sequenced input: memory CD4+ T cells sorted from blood. As for subset: CD45RA-negative fraction. The receptors shown here come from a man between 18 and 29 years old in good health.

This clone has just one count. The rearrangement joins TRBV12-5 to TRBJ1-1, with 11 nucleotides matching TRBD1. CDR1 and CDR2 (germline): LGHNT, FRNRAP. V was clipped by 7 bases and J by 3 bases; unmatched bases: 1. This CDR3 spans 13 amino acids. CDR3 in amino acids: CASEGQGDTEAFF. The CDR3, as DNA: TGTGCTAGTGAGGGACAGGGGGACACTGAAGCTTTCTTT. Full variable domain (outside the CDR3, taken from reference TRBV12-5 and TRBJ1-1): DARVTQTPRHKVTEMGQEVTMRCQPILGHNTVFWYRQTMMQGLELLAYFRNRAPLDDSGMPKDRFSAEMPDATLATLKIQPSEPRDSAVYFCASEGQGDTEAFFGQGTRLTVV.

Note on this clone: Other DNA sequences of this sample code for an identical CDR3. CDR3 in DNA: TGTGCCAGCAGAAGGGACAGCTACGAGCAGTACTTC. This sequence encodes CASRRDSYEQYF. The chain recombines TRBV2 with TRBJ2-7; TRBD1 matches at 7 bases. Germline trimming cut 6 bases from V and 3 bases from J; bases unmatched to any gene: 2. The germline V gene encodes CDR1 SNHLY and CDR2 FYNNEI. The CDR3 is 12 amino acids.

This chain links TRBV7-2 with TRBJ2-7, with unresolved D. CDR1 is SGHTA, CDR2 FQGNSA, per germline. This CDR3 is built from 14 residues. Trimming took 2 bases from V and 0 from J, leaving 8 bases between them. The CDR3 bases are TGTGCCAGCAGCTTACTGGCGGTCTCCTACGAGCAGTACTTC. This sequence encodes CASSLLAVSYEQYF.

This clone was detected once. The chain has TRBV4-1 and TRBJ1-4; D not resolved. Trimming took off 1 base at V and 5 bases at J, with 11 bases between the two ends. There are 15 residues in the CDR3. Germline loops: CDR1 MGHRA, CDR2 YSYEKL. The CDR3 DNA sequence: TGCGCCAGCAGCCAAGGGCGGGCCGCCAATGAAAAACTGTTTTTT. Protein: CASSQGRAANEKLFF.

A few counts support this clone. The gene calls are TRBV7-6 and TRBJ2-1, with 12 nucleotides matching TRBD2. Germline V gene sequence: CDR1 SGHVS, CDR2 FNYEAQ. The CDR3 runs to 13 residues. V lost 1 base, J lost 15 bases, and 4 bases stayed unmatched. The CDR3 here is CASSLGLAGEPFF. The DNA for the CDR3 is TGTGCCAGCAGCTTAGGACTAGCGGGAGAACCGTTCTTC.

The chain is built from TRBV23-1 and TRBJ1-5; perhaps TRBD1 as D (5 bases). TRBV23-1 is an ORF; its function is uncertain. Between the trimmed V and J ends, which lost 3 bases and 0 bases, there was a span of 9 bases. CDR3 size: 15 residues. The CDR3 spells CASSHPGYSNQPQHF. CDR3 bases: TGCGCCAGCAGTCATCCAGGGTATAGCAATCAGCCCCAGCATTTT.

This sequence joins TRBV11-2 and TRBJ2-1; TRBD2 matches at 14 bases. Germline CDR1 and CDR2: SGHAT and FQNNGV. The CDR3 length is 16 residues. With V trimmed by 2 bases and J by 6 bases, 3 bases remained unmatched. The CDR3 loop is CASSLWGLAGVNEQFF. DNA for the CDR3: TGTGCCAGCAGCTTATGGGGACTAGCGGGAGTCAATGAGCAGTTCTTC.

The chain is built from TRBV18 and TRBJ2-5; tentatively, D is TRBD2 (5 bases). The V and J ends lost 2 bases and 1 base respectively, with 8 bases between them. Germline loops: CDR1 KGHSH, CDR2 LQKENI. The CDR3 totals 14 residues. DNA for the CDR3: TGTGCCAGCTCACCAATGGGAGTCCAAGAGACCCAGTACTTC. Its protein is CASSPMGVQETQYF. Full variable domain (rest looked up from reference TRBV18 and TRBJ2-5): NAGVMQNPRHLVRRRGQEARLRCSPMKGHSHVYWYRQLPEEGLKFMVYLQKENIIDESGMPKERFSAEFPKEGPSILRIQQVVRGDSAAYFCASSPMGVQETQYFGPGTRLLVL.

The V gene is TRBV27, the J gene TRBJ1-2; D unclear. V lost 6 bases and J lost 4, with 12 bases in between. This CDR3 is 13 amino acids long. Germline V gene lookup returns CDR1 MNHEY and CDR2 SMNVEV (reference sequence). This CDR3 is CASRPTEIYGYTF. For the CDR3, the DNA is TGTGCCAGCAGACCCACAGAGATCTATGGCTACACCTTC.

This clone was counted between two and nine times. This chain connects TRBV2 to TRBJ1-6; D unclear. V gave up 7 bases and J gave up 6 bases, with 13 bases separating them. Germline V lookup: CDR1 SNHLY, CDR2 FYNNEI. CDR3 length equals 14 residues. The CDR3 coding sequence is TGTGCCAGCACGGAGTTTTGGGGTAATTCACCCCTCCACTTT. It encodes CASTEFWGNSPLHF.

The chain is built from TRBV7-2 and TRBJ2-2; D remains ambiguous. CDR3 length: 14 residues. Looked up from germline, CDR1 is SGHTA and CDR2 is FQGNSA. V shed 2 bases and J shed 5 bases, with 9 bases lying between them. The CDR3 DNA reads as TGTGCCAGCAGCTTACAAGGGCTGACCGGGGAGCTGTTTTTT. The encoded protein is CASSLQGLTGELFF.

This sequence joins TRBV7-2 and TRBJ1-5; D gene unclear. V lost 3 bases and J 7 bases, leaving 10 bases between the germline ends. Germline CDR1 SGHTA, CDR2 FQGNSA. The CDR3 sequence is 13 residues long. In nucleotides, the CDR3 is TGTGCCAGCAGCTTTCGCCTCGGCCAGCCCCAGCATTTT. Its translation is CASSFRLGQPQHF.

The chain has TRBV11-2 and TRBJ1-4; D perhaps matches TRBD1 (5 bases). The CDR3 loop spans 12 amino acids. Between the trimmed V and J ends, which lost 5 bases and 8 bases, there was a span of 9 bases. The germline V gene encodes CDR1 SGHAT and CDR2 FQNNGV. The CDR3: CASSHRGEKLFF. DNA of the CDR3: TGTGCCAGCAGCCACCGGGGGGAAAAACTGTTTTTT.

Comment on this clone: This sample includes further DNA sequences coding for the same CDR3. CDR3 loop: CASRTTGGTNEKLFF. Written as DNA, the CDR3 is TGTGCCAGCAGAACCACAGGGGGCACTAATGAAAAACTGTTTTTT. The genes are TRBV28 and TRBJ1-4, with 9 bases aligning to TRBD1. The CDR3 has 15 residues. Unmatched junction bases numbered 4, after V lost 6 bases and J lost 2 bases. Germline CDR1 MDHEN, CDR2 SYDVKM.

The chain has TRBV6-1 and TRBJ1-1, with 9 bases aligning to TRBD1. This CDR3 contains 14 residues. The J segment lost 4 bases and the V segment lost 6 bases, leaving 6 bases of the junction unmatched. CDR1 is MNHNS, CDR2 SASEGT, per germline. CDR3 nucleotides: TGTGCCAGCAGGCGGACAGGGGTTGTCACTGAAGCTTTCTTT. This gives the protein CASRRTGVVTEAFF.

The sample holds many counts of this clone. The chain recombines TRBV5-6 with TRBJ1-1; D not resolved. Germline CDR1 and CDR2: SGHDT and YYEEEE. The CDR3 runs 13 residues. Trimming took off 5 bases at V and 7 bases at J, with 15 bases between the two ends. DNA of the CDR3: TGTGCCAGCAGTTCCCAAGGAAAGAGTGAAGCTTTCTTT. Translation: CASSSQGKSEAFF.

This clone has a single count. This same CDR3 is encoded by further DNA sequences in the sample. The chain couples TRBV5-4 to TRBJ1-6; no clear D gene. CDR1 SGHNT and CDR2 YYREEE come from the germline V gene (reference sequence). Trimming removed 0 bases at V and 6 bases at J, with 4 bases between. CDR3 length: 13 amino acids. The CDR3 loop is CASSLDSNSPLHF. The CDR3 DNA reads TGTGCCAGCAGCTTGGACTCTAATTCACCCCTCCACTTT.

The chain uses TRBV7-2 and TRBJ1-5; D is possibly TRBD1 (5 bases). Germline V gene data show CDR1 as SGHTA and CDR2 as FQGNSA. V lost 6 bases, J lost 6 bases, and 12 bases lay in between. The CDR3 covers 13 residues. CDR3 region: CASSSGPGQPQHF. The CDR3 coding sequence is TGTGCCAGCAGTTCAGGGCCCGGTCAGCCCCAGCATTTT.

This clone has at least ten counts. V gene TRBV18 combines with J gene TRBJ1-1, with D tentatively TRBD1 (5 bases). Germline CDR1 reads KGHSH; CDR2 reads LQKENI. Deletions cut 5 bases from V and 1 base from J, with 14 bases between. The CDR3 has 15 residues. The CDR3 region is CASSSQGKGNTEAFF. The CDR3 nucleotides are TGTGCCAGCTCATCTCAGGGTAAGGGGAACACTGAAGCTTTCTTT.

This clone has just a few counts. The chain carries TRBV6-1 and TRBJ1-1, with 9 bases fitting TRBD1. V shed 7 bases, J shed 1 base, and the junction held 7 bases outside the gene matches. This CDR3 contains 15 residues. In germline, CDR1 is MNHNS, CDR2 SASEGT. In DNA, the CDR3 is TGTGCCAGCAAGCCGGAGGACAGGGGGAACACTGAAGCTTTCTTT. Its translation: CASKPEDRGNTEAFF.

With regard to this clone: A much larger clonotype is one base distant, so this may be a read error. Other DNA variants within this sample encode the same CDR3. This chain uses TRBV7-2 with TRBJ1-5, with D perhaps TRBD1 (5 bases). The CDR3 contains 14 residues. From germline, CDR1 is SGHTA and CDR2 FQGNSA. The CDR3 DNA is TGTGCCAGCAGCTTTCGGAGGGGCAATCAGCCTCAGCATTTT. Its protein product is CASSFRRGNQPQHF.

The chain carries TRBV6-5 and TRBJ2-7; 7 bases are shared with TRBD1. Looked up from germline, CDR1 is MNHEY and CDR2 is SVGAGI. The CDR3 length is 14 residues. Losses at the gene ends were 6 bases for V and 6 bases for J; bases not matched to a gene: 11. The CDR3 is CASSRQGAGSEQYF. The CDR3 nucleotides are TGTGCCAGCAGCCGACAGGGAGCCGGCTCCGAGCAGTACTTC.

This clone was detected a few times. The chain links TRBV6-6 to TRBJ1-2; D is uncertain. CDR1 MNHNY and CDR2 SVGAGI come from the germline V gene (reference sequence). The CDR3 is 12 residues long. Trimming shortened V by 6 bases and J by 7 bases, and 12 bases separated the two germline ends. The CDR3 spells CASRRVSGGYTF. In nucleotides, the CDR3 is TGTGCCAGCAGGCGAGTTAGCGGTGGCTACACCTTC.

Turning to this clone: Other DNA sequences within the sample encode an identical CDR3. The CDR3 spells CASSLGQGYNQPQHF. The CDR3 DNA reads TGTGCCAGCAGCTTAGGGCAGGGGTACAATCAGCCCCAGCATTTT. V usage is TRBV5-6 and J usage is TRBJ1-5; D may be TRBD1 (6 bases). V lost 2 bases and J lost 3, with 12 bases in between. CDR1 is SGHDT and CDR2 is YYEEEE in the germline V gene. The CDR3 consists of 15 residues.

The chain employs TRBV2 and TRBJ1-1; D perhaps matches TRBD1 (5 bases). V lost 10 bases, J lost 0 bases, and 15 bases lay in between. There are 14 residues in the CDR3. Germline assignment: CDR1 SNHLY and CDR2 FYNNEI. CDR3 sequence reads: CATLKQEMNTEAFF. In nucleotides, the CDR3 is TGTGCCACGCTCAAACAGGAGATGAACACTGAAGCTTTCTTT.

The chain couples TRBV7-9 to TRBJ1-1; D gene ambiguous. CDR3 size: 12 residues. Germline V gene data show CDR1 as SEHNR and CDR2 as FQNEAQ (reference sequence). V was cut by 8 bases and J by 0 bases, with 7 bases left in between. The CDR3: CASERVNTEAFF. The CDR3 nucleotides read TGTGCCAGCGAGAGGGTGAACACTGAAGCTTTCTTT.

Here the CDR3 reads CASSLDSGGTDTQYF. The CDR3 DNA is TGTGCCAGCAGCTTAGACTCGGGTGGCACAGATACGCAGTATTTT. The chain uses TRBV7-2 and TRBJ2-3; D is uncertain. Trimming stripped 1 base from V and 1 base from J, with 9 bases between. CDR3 length equals 15 residues. Per the germline V gene, CDR1 is SGHTA and CDR2 is FQGNSA.

This clone was seen a single time. DNA of the CDR3: TGTGCCATCAGTGCCCAGGCCGTCAATCAGCCCCAGCATTTT. It encodes CAISAQAVNQPQHF. V gene TRBV10-3 combines with J gene TRBJ1-5; no firm D call. Germline V lookup: CDR1 ENHRY, CDR2 SYGVKD. The CDR3 is 14 residues long. The V end was cut by 4 bases, the J end by 3 bases, with 10 bases between.